Below, 10 T cell receptor beta chains from the same sample are listed, as sequenced in a study of blood T cell repertoires in COVID-19. Produced via immunoSEQ multiplex PCR; TCRdb's table is partial and in-frame only. The sample shows nearly 200,000 clones, approximately 84% of them seen only once. The sequenced sample was PBMCs or T cells enriched from blood (not recorded which). These TCRs come from a man aged 40-50 years who had recovered from COVID-19.

The genes are TRBV2 and TRBJ2-1; 11 nucleotides align to TRBD1. V trimming: 11 bases; J trimming: 8 bases; junction bases outside the gene matches: 8. The CDR3 covers 13 residues. CDR1 SNHLY and CDR2 FYNNEI come from the germline V gene. CDR3 in amino acids: CARTGGFRDEQFF. For the CDR3, the DNA is TGTGCCCGGACAGGGGGCTTTAGGGATGAGCAGTTCTTC.

The chain recombines TRBV11-2 with TRBJ1-2, with a possible D match to TRBD1 (5 bases). In germline, CDR1 is SGHAT, CDR2 FQNNGV. The CDR3 loop spans 13 amino acids. V lost 5 bases and J lost 4, with 11 bases in between. The CDR3 loop is CASSPGGVYGYTF. In DNA form, the CDR3 reads TGTGCCAGCAGCCCGGGGGGGGTCTATGGCTACACCTTC. Using reference TRBV11-2 and TRBJ1-2 for the parts outside the CDR3, the full variable domain is EAGVAQSPRYKIIEKRQSVAFWCNPISGHATLYWYQQILGQGPKLLIQFQNNGVVDDSQLPKDRFSAERLKGVDSTLKIQPAKLEDSAVYLCASSPGGVYGYTFGSGTRLTVV.

This clone came up once. This chain connects TRBV5-1 to TRBJ1-1; 7 positions match TRBD1. Unmatched junction bases numbered 9, after V lost 2 bases and J lost 5 bases. Germline CDR1 and CDR2: SGHRS and YFSETQ. There are 15 residues in the CDR3. The CDR3 loop reads CASSFDPTQGTEAFF. The CDR3 bases are TGCGCCAGCAGCTTCGATCCTACACAGGGGACTGAAGCTTTCTTT.

The chain has TRBV5-8 and TRBJ1-2; a possible D gene is TRBD1 (5 bases). V was cut by 0 bases and J by 0 bases, with 9 bases left in between. CDR1 and CDR2 (germline): SGHTS, YDEGEE. The CDR3 totals 15 residues. In DNA, the CDR3 is TGTGCCAGCAGCTTGGCACCAGGGTCTAACTATGGCTACACCTTC. Its protein is CASSLAPGSNYGYTF.

This sequence joins TRBV6-2 or TRBV6-3 and TRBJ1-1; TRBD1 matches 8 bases. Trimming cost V 5 bases and J 6 bases; bases outside gene matches: 11. This CDR3 is built from 15 residues. Per germline, CDR1 MNHEY and CDR2 SVGEGT. The CDR3: CASSLTRTGRSEAFF. CDR3 bases: TGTGCCAGCAGTCTTACTCGGACAGGGCGGTCTGAAGCTTTCTTT.

A single count supports this clone. The chain carries TRBV7-2 and TRBJ2-6; tentative D call: TRBD1 (5 bases). The V gene's germline CDR1 is SGHTA and CDR2 FQGNSA. This CDR3 has 15 residues. Trimming left V 4 bases short and J 0 bases short, with 7 bases between. The DNA for the CDR3 is TGTGCCAGCAGCTACACAGGCTCTGGGGCCAACGTCCTGACTTTC. Its protein product is CASSYTGSGANVLTF.

The chain is built from TRBV6-4 and TRBJ1-6, with a tentative D call TRBD1 (6 bases). Germline CDR1 reads MRHNA; CDR2 reads SNTAGT. Trimming stripped 3 bases from V and 7 bases from J, with 10 bases between. The CDR3 spans 14 residues. In DNA form, the CDR3 reads TGTGCCAGCAGTGAGCGGGGGGCGAATTCACCCCTCCACTTT. Translation gives CASSERGANSPLHF.

This rearrangement joins TRBV5-1 to TRBJ2-2; 8 nucleotides match TRBD1. The germline CDR1 and CDR2 sequences are SGHRS and YFSETQ. This CDR3 spans 18 amino acids. Unmatched junction bases numbered 10, after V lost 2 bases and J lost 1 base. This CDR3 reads CASSFSLAGGLNTGELFF. The CDR3 DNA follows: TGCGCCAGCAGCTTCAGTTTGGCAGGGGGCCTGAACACCGGGGAGCTGTTTTTT.

The chain uses TRBV15 and TRBJ1-2, with D maybe TRBD1 (5 bases). Germline V gives CDR1 LNHNV, CDR2 YYDKDF (reference sequence). The germline V and J ends were trimmed by 4 bases and 7 bases, with 16 bases remaining between them. The CDR3 extends over 14 amino acids. Here the CDR3 reads CATSTTRGSSGYTF. CDR3 in DNA: TGTGCCACCAGCACAACTCGGGGGAGTTCTGGCTACACCTTC.

CDR3 bases: TGTGCCAGCACTCCCCTACTAGGCTCCTACGAGCAGTACTTC. Protein product: CASTPLLGSYEQYF. The chain couples TRBV6-5 to TRBJ2-7, with D perhaps TRBD2 (5 bases). The CDR3 is 14 amino acids. Per germline, CDR1 MNHEY and CDR2 SVGAGI. Trimming removed 7 bases from V and 0 bases from J, with 13 bases in between.